This TCR beta chain originates from a study of blood T cell repertoires in COVID-19. Profiled with immunoSEQ multiplex PCR; TCRdb holds only in-frame clones, not every one. The sample includes over 200,000 clones, 87% of them seen just once. Germline lookup yields CDR1 MNHEY and CDR2 SMNVEV (reference sequence). V lost 4 bases to trimming and J lost 7 bases, with 8 bases between them. The CDR3 loop spans 11 amino acids. This receptor was obtained from a man aged 35 to 55 with active or convalescent COVID-19. The sequenced sample consisted of peripheral blood. The V and J genes are TRBV27 and TRBJ2-7; possible D gene TRBD2, 5 bases. For the CDR3, the DNA is TGTGCCAGCAGTTCGGGGTTAGAGCAGTACTTC. Its translation is CASSSGLEQYF.